The clone carrying this TCR beta chain has a single count. As yet, its antigen is unknown. The data were obtained in a study of blood T cells in healthy people across ages. Study summary: About one barcoded TCR beta cDNA was captured per two T cells. Study-level findings and limits: The study found more naive CD4+ cells and higher diversity in long-lived than aged donors. PBMCs left unsorted prevented a conclusive naive versus antigen-experienced comparison.

This CDR3 region has 15 residues. Germline CDR1 and CDR2: MGHRA and YSYEKL. The use of a sample-barcoded 5' primer and a J-beta primer mix characterized a second PCR of roughly 6 to 11 cycles. Every individual sample yielded 2.5 million or more paired-end reads (each containing CDR3). One entry per CDR3 protein results from TCRdb running MiXCR on the 5' RACE reads. This sample has more than 1.4 million distinct CDR3 sequences, with roughly 40% found just once. Specimen: blood. The sequence came from a woman aged 18-29 years in good health. V and J are TRBV4-1 and TRBJ2-1; 9 nucleotides agree with TRBD2. The DNA matches TRBJ2-7 better at its end, which makes the J call doubtful. Here the CDR3 DNA reads TGCGCCAGCAGCCGAATAGCGGGAGCACCCAATGAGCAGTACTTC. Translation: CASSRIAGAPNEQYF.